These 27 T cell receptor beta chains came from one sample sequenced in a study of shared T cell receptors in the human thymus. Sequenced by immunoSEQ multiplex PCR; TCRdb stores in-frame clones only, minus some. The sample records over 650,000 clones, 87% being singletons. These records were also assigned to another study, of human thymus T cells.

Material for sequencing was thymocytes. All receptors come from a boy in the first two years of life with a congenital heart defect.

The chain has TRBV19 and TRBJ2-7, with D uncertain. The CDR3 length is 14 residues. V lost 5 bases, J lost 0 bases, and 11 bases lay in between. Germline lookup yields CDR1 LNHDA and CDR2 SQIVND (reference sequence). CDR3 loop: CASSPTEYSYEQYF. CDR3 coding DNA: TGTGCCAGTAGTCCCACTGAGTACTCCTACGAGCAGTACTTC.

J is TRBJ2-5 and V is TRBV19; possible D gene TRBD1, 6 bases. The CDR3 loop spans 14 amino acids. Germline V gene lookup returns CDR1 LNHDA and CDR2 SQIVND (reference sequence). The V end lost 4 bases, the J end lost 1 base, and 10 bases lay between the germline ends. The CDR3 is CASSKDRSQETQYF. The DNA for the CDR3 is TGTGCCAGTAGTAAGGACAGAAGCCAAGAGACCCAGTACTTC.

This chain joins TRBV27 and TRBJ2-7; possible D gene TRBD1, 5 bases. Germline assignment: CDR1 MNHEY and CDR2 SMNVEV (reference sequence). V lost 6 bases to trimming and J lost 0 bases, with 12 bases between them. The CDR3 length is 14 residues. The CDR3 protein is CASRRTPTSYEQYF. The CDR3 nucleotides read TGTGCCAGCAGAAGGACACCTACCTCCTACGAGCAGTACTTC.

The V and J genes are TRBV28 and TRBJ2-3; D is undetermined. V lost 6 bases and J lost 0, with 10 bases in between. The germline gives CDR1 MDHEN, CDR2 SYDVKM. The length of the CDR3 is 14 residues. CDR3 in DNA: TGTGCCAGCAGCCCGCGCAAGAGCACAGATACGCAGTATTTT. Encoded protein: CASSPRKSTDTQYF.

As DNA, the CDR3 is TGCGCCAGCAGTTTCAAAGGACAGGGGGCAGGAGGCTACACCTTC. Its protein is CASSFKGQGAGGYTF. The V and J genes are TRBV4-3 and TRBJ1-2; TRBD1 matches 11 bases. The trim removed 6 bases at V and 8 bases at J, leaving 11 bases unmatched. CDR3 length equals 15 residues. Germline CDR1 reads LGHNA; CDR2 reads YSLEER.

The chain couples TRBV9 to TRBJ2-7; D is possibly TRBD2 (5 bases). The ends were cut back, 2 bases at V and 4 bases at J, with 16 bases in the middle. Germline-derived CDR1 and CDR2 are SGDLS and YYNGEE. The CDR3 totals 15 residues. The CDR3 sequence is CASSVDGVNNYEQYF. The CDR3 nucleotides read TGTGCCAGCAGCGTCGACGGGGTGAATAATTACGAGCAGTACTTC.

The chain links TRBV7-8 to TRBJ2-5; a possible D gene is TRBD2 (5 bases). Per the germline V gene, CDR1 is SGHVS and CDR2 is FQNEAQ. There are 17 residues in the CDR3. V was trimmed by 1 base and J by 2 bases, leaving 17 bases between them. The CDR3 sequence is CASSLVAVGRVQETQYF. As DNA, the CDR3 is TGTGCCAGCAGCTTAGTTGCAGTAGGGCGGGTACAAGAGACCCAGTACTTC.

The V gene is TRBV5-1, the J gene TRBJ1-1; 8 nucleotides match TRBD1. CDR1 and CDR2 from the germline V gene are SGHRS and YFSETQ. Losses at the gene ends were 0 bases for V and 2 bases for J; bases not matched to a gene: 6. The CDR3 extends over 16 amino acids. The CDR3 here is CASSLALGQVNTEAFF. The CDR3 DNA is TGCGCCAGCAGCTTGGCTTTGGGACAGGTAAACACTGAAGCTTTCTTT.

There are a few counts of this clone. The chain has TRBV6-6 and TRBJ1-2; D may be TRBD1 (5 bases). CDR3 length: 13 residues. V was clipped by 6 bases and J by 6 bases, with 14 bases between them. Per the germline V gene, CDR1 is MNHNY and CDR2 is SVGAGI (reference sequence). The DNA for the CDR3 is TGTGCCAGCAGGGGGCAATCCCCCGATGGCTACACCTTC. It translates to CASRGQSPDGYTF.

The J gene is TRBJ2-2, the V gene TRBV27; 8 bases are a match to TRBD2. The J segment lost 4 bases and the V segment lost 1 base, leaving 5 bases of the junction unmatched. The CDR3 runs 16 residues. Germline-derived CDR1 and CDR2 are MNHEY and SMNVEV (reference sequence). The CDR3 DNA reads as TGTGCCAGCAGTTTATTCGGACTAGCCTCCACCGGGGAGCTGTTTTTT. This translates into CASSLFGLASTGELFF.

The chain employs TRBV11-2 and TRBJ1-2, with a possible D match to TRBD1 (6 bases). With 1 base removed from V and 1 base from J, the gap between germline ends came to 13 bases. The CDR3 sequence is 16 residues long. Germline lookup yields CDR1 SGHAT and CDR2 FQNNGV. The CDR3 spells CASSLGYRTDNYGYTF. Here the CDR3 DNA reads TGTGCCAGCAGCTTAGGATACAGGACAGATAACTATGGCTACACCTTC.

The chain couples TRBV19 to TRBJ2-3; TRBD1 matches at 8 bases. This CDR3 region has 13 residues. Germline V gives CDR1 LNHDA, CDR2 SQIVND (reference sequence). Trimming cost V 6 bases and J 5 bases; bases outside gene matches: 4. The CDR3 spells CASSGQGVDTQYF. Here the CDR3 DNA reads TGTGCCAGTAGCGGACAGGGAGTAGATACGCAGTATTTT. The full variable domain, in which reference TRBV19 and TRBJ2-3 provide the parts outside the CDR3, is DGGITQSPKYLFRKEGQNVTLSCEQNLNHDAMYWYRQDPGQGLRLIYYSQIVNDFQKGDIAEGYSVSREKKESFPLTVTSAQKNPTAFYLCASSGQGVDTQYFGPGTRLTVL.

The chain recombines TRBV18 with TRBJ2-1, with TRBD2 identical over 11 bases. V shed 2 bases and J 10 bases; nucleotides not matched to a gene: 10. Germline V gene sequence: CDR1 KGHSH, CDR2 LQKENI. The length of the CDR3 is 16 residues. The CDR3 loop is CASSPIAGGPAGEQFF. CDR3 DNA: TGTGCCAGCTCACCAATAGCGGGAGGGCCGGCGGGGGAGCAGTTCTTC.

The chain carries TRBV19 and TRBJ1-5; D ambiguous. CDR1 is LNHDA and CDR2 is SQIVND in the germline V gene (reference sequence). V was pared by 6 bases and J by 5 bases, with 11 bases between. This CDR3 has 13 amino acids. As DNA, the CDR3 is TGTGCCAGTAGGTCGACAAATCATCAGCCCCAGCATTTT. It codes for CASRSTNHQPQHF.

This clone is a singleton in its sample. V is TRBV19 and J is TRBJ1-5, with D perhaps TRBD1 (5 bases). The germline V and J ends were trimmed by 5 bases and 6 bases, with 11 bases remaining between them. Germline V gene sequence: CDR1 LNHDA, CDR2 SQIVND (reference sequence). The CDR3 runs 13 residues. This CDR3 is CASSGGAAQPQHF. CDR3 coding DNA: TGTGCCAGTAGTGGTGGGGCGGCTCAGCCCCAGCATTTT.

The genes are TRBV29-1 and TRBJ2-3; 11 nucleotides align to TRBD2. Germline assignment: CDR1 SQVTM and CDR2 ANQGSEA. The CDR3 runs to 15 residues. Trimming cost V 7 bases and J 6 bases; bases outside gene matches: 12. The CDR3 nucleotides read TGCAGCGCCGCCAGAACTAGCGGGGGCCTGGATACGCAGTATTTT. This sequence encodes CSAARTSGGLDTQYF.

The chain joins TRBV30 to TRBJ2-1, with 7 bases matching TRBD2. J gave up 9 bases and V 5 bases, and 10 bases lay outside the gene matches. The CDR3 consists of 13 residues. CDR1 and CDR2 from the germline V gene are GTSNPN and SVGIG (reference sequence). The CDR3 coding sequence is TGTGCCTGGTTTAGCGGGCCTCAGGGTGAGCAGTTCTTC. Translated: CAWFSGPQGEQFF.

The chain carries TRBV29-1 and TRBJ2-1, with 9 positions matching TRBD2. This CDR3 has 14 residues. The germline V gene has CDR1 SQVTM and CDR2 ANQGSEA. The V gene end was trimmed by 7 bases and the J gene end by 3 bases; junction bases not matched to a gene: 7. The CDR3 nucleotides read TGCAGCGCCGAGGGCGGGAGGGTCTACAATGAGCAGTTCTTC. Translation gives CSAEGGRVYNEQFF.

The chain combines TRBV5-1 with TRBJ2-7, with 15 bases matching TRBD2. Looked up from germline, CDR1 is SGHRS and CDR2 is YFSETQ. The CDR3 has 18 amino acids. V dropped 3 bases and J dropped 0; count of bases not matched to a gene: 7. This CDR3 is CASSSGLAGGGPSYEQYF. The CDR3 DNA sequence: TGCGCCAGCAGCTCGGGACTAGCGGGAGGAGGGCCCTCCTACGAGCAGTACTTC.

V is TRBV27 and J is TRBJ2-7; D is perhaps TRBD1 (6 bases). V was pared by 5 bases and J by 2 bases, with 10 bases between. Per the germline V gene, CDR1 is MNHEY and CDR2 is SMNVEV (reference sequence). This CDR3 has 13 residues. Written as DNA, the CDR3 is TGTGCCAGCAGTCCGCGGACAGCCTACGAGCAGTACTTC. Translating it yields CASSPRTAYEQYF.

The chain carries TRBV10-3 and TRBJ2-7; 12 bases are shared with TRBD2. Trimming took 4 bases from V and 2 from J; bases not matched to a gene: 9. This CDR3 has 17 amino acids. Germline CDR1 is ENHRY and CDR2 is SYGVKD. The CDR3 region is CAISAPTSGSNAYEQYF. CDR3 nucleotides: TGTGCCATCAGTGCGCCGACTAGCGGGAGCAACGCCTACGAGCAGTACTTC.

This chain connects TRBV4-1 to TRBJ1-1; 7 nucleotides line up with TRBD1. Trimming took 2 bases from V and 0 from J; bases not matched to a gene: 15. Germline CDR1 and CDR2: MGHRA and YSYEKL. This CDR3 contains 19 residues. CDR3 loop: CASSQPGQGDESMNTEAFF. CDR3 coding DNA: TGCGCCAGCAGCCAACCTGGGCAGGGGGACGAATCTATGAACACTGAAGCTTTCTTT.

V gene TRBV2 combines with J gene TRBJ2-7, with 11 bases fitting TRBD2. V lost 0 bases, J lost 5 bases, and 6 bases stayed unmatched. The length of the CDR3 is 16 residues. Germline-derived CDR1 and CDR2 are SNHLY and FYNNEI. CDR3 nucleotide sequence: TGTGCCAGCAGTGAAGCTAGACTAGCGGGAAGGAACGAGCAGTACTTC. Translating it yields CASSEARLAGRNEQYF.

The chain has TRBV4-3 and TRBJ2-2; 10 nucleotides match TRBD1. The CDR3 consists of 18 residues. After removal of 1 base from V and 7 bases from J, the junction contained 12 bases not matched to a gene. The germline V gene encodes CDR1 LGHNA and CDR2 YSLEER. The CDR3 sequence: CASSQGSSETGGIGELFF. As DNA, the CDR3 is TGCGCCAGCAGCCAAGGTTCGTCCGAGACAGGGGGCATCGGGGAGCTGTTTTTT.

This clone appeared a single time. The genes are TRBV5-4 and TRBJ2-5; TRBD2 aligns across 9 bases. Germline V gene sequence: CDR1 SGHNT, CDR2 YYREEE (reference sequence). This CDR3 comprises 16 residues. Losses at the gene ends were 2 bases for V and 2 bases for J; bases not matched to a gene: 7. DNA for the CDR3: TGTGCCAGCAGCTTACCCACTAGCGGGCGTCAAGAGACCCAGTACTTC. As protein: CASSLPTSGRQETQYF.

The CDR3: CASSPPSGTRSSYEQYF. The DNA for the CDR3 is TGTGCCAGCTCACCACCTTCTGGGACTAGGAGCTCCTACGAGCAGTACTTC. V and J are TRBV18 and TRBJ2-7, with 8 bases that match TRBD2. The CDR3 spans 17 residues. Trimming removed 0 bases from V and 0 bases from J; junction bases left unmatched: 7. Per germline, CDR1 KGHSH and CDR2 LQKENI.

For this clone: A read error may produce the germline difference seen at one junction end. The V and J genes are TRBV19 and TRBJ2-2; perhaps TRBD1 as D (6 bases). The CDR3 contains 14 residues. The V gene's germline CDR1 is LNHDA and CDR2 SQIVND (reference sequence). In nucleotides, the CDR3 is TGTGCCAGTAGTGTAGACAGGTTCACCGGGGAGCTGTTTTTT. Protein: CASSVDRFTGELFF.